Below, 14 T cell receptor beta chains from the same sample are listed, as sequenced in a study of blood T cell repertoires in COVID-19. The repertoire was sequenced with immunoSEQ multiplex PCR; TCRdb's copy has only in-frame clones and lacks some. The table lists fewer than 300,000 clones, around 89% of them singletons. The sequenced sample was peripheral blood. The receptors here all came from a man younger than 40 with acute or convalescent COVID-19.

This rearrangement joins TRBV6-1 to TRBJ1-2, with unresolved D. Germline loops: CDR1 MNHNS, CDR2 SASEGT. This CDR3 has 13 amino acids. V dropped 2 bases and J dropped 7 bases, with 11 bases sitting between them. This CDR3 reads CASSELGFGGYTF. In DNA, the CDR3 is TGTGCCAGCAGTGAACTGGGCTTCGGTGGCTACACCTTC.

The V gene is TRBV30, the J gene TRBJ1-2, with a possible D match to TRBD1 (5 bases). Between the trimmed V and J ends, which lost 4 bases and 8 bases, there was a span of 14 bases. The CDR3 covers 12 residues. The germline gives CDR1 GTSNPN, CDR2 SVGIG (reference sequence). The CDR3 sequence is CAWNFGAGGYTF. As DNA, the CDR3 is TGTGCCTGGAATTTTGGGGCGGGGGGCTACACCTTC.

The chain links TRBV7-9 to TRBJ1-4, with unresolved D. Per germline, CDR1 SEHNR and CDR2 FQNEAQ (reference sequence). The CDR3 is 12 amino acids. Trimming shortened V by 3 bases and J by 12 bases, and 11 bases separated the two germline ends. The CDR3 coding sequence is TGTGCCAGCAGCTTCGGTTGGGAGGAACTGTTTTTT. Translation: CASSFGWEELFF.

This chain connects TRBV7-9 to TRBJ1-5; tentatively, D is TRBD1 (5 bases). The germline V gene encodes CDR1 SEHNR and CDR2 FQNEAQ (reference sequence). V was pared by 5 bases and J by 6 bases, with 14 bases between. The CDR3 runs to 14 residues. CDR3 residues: CASSPWGEGQPQHF. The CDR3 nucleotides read TGTGCCAGCAGCCCATGGGGGGAAGGTCAGCCCCAGCATTTT.

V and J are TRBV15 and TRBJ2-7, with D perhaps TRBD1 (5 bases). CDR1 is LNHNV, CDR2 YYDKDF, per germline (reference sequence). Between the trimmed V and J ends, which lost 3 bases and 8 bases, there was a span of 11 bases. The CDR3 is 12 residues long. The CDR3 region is CATSSTGAKQYF. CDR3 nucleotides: TGTGCCACCAGCAGTACAGGAGCCAAGCAGTACTTC.

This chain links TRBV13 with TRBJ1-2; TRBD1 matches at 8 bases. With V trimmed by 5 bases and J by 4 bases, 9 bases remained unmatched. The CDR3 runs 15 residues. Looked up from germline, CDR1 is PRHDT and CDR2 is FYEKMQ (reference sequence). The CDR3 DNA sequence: TGTGCCAGCAGCGGTACCCGGGACAGGCCCTATGGCTACACCTTC. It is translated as CASSGTRDRPYGYTF.

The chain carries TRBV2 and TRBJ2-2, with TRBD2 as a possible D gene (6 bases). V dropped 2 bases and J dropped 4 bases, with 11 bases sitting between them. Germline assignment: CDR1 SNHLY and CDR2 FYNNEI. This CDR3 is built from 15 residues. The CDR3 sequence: CASSESWGGTGELFF. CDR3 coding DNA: TGTGCCAGCAGTGAATCCTGGGGAGGCACCGGGGAGCTGTTTTTT.

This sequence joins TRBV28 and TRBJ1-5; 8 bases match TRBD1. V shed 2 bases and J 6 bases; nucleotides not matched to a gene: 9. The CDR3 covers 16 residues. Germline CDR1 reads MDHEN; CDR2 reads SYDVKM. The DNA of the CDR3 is TGTGCCAGCAGTTTAAAACAGGGGGGGGATAGTCAGCCCCAGCATTTT. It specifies CASSLKQGGDSQPQHF.

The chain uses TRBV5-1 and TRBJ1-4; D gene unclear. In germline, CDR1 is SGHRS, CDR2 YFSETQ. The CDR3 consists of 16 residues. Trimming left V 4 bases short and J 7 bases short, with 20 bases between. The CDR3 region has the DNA TGCGCCAGCAGCATCGGGTCGCCGGCAACTGGTGAAAAACTGTTTTTT. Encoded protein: CASSIGSPATGEKLFF.

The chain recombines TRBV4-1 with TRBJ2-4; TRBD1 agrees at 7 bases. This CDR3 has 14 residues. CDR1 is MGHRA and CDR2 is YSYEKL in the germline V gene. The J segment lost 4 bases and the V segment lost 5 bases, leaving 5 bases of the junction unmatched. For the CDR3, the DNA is TGCGCCAGCAGCAAAGGGACAGAGAAAAACATTCAGTACTTC. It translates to CASSKGTEKNIQYF.

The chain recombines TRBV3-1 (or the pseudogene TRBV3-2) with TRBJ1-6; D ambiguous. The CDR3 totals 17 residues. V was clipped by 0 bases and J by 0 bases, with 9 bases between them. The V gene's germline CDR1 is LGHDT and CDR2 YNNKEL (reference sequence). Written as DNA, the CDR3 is TGTGCCAGCAGCCAAGATCTGTCTAGCTCCTATAATTCACCCCTCCACTTT. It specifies CASSQDLSSSYNSPLHF.

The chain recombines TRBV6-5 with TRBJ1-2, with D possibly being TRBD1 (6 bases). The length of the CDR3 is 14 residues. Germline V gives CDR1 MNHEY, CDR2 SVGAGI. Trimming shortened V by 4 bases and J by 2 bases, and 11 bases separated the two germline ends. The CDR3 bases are TGTGCCAGCAGTTCCCCGACAGGAAACTATGGCTACACCTTC. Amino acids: CASSSPTGNYGYTF.

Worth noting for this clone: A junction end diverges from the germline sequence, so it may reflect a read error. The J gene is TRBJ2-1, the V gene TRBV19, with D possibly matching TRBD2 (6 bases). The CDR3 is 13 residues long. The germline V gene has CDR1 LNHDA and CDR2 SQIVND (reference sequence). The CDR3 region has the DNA TGTGCCAGTAGTTGGGACTCCAACAATGAGCAGTTCTTC. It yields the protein CASSWDSNNEQFF.

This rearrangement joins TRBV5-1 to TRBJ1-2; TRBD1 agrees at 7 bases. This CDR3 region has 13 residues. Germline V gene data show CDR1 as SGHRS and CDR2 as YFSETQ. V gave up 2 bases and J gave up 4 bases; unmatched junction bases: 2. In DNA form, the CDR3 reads TGCGCCAGCAGCTTCACAGGGGTCTATGGCTACACCTTC. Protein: CASSFTGVYGYTF.